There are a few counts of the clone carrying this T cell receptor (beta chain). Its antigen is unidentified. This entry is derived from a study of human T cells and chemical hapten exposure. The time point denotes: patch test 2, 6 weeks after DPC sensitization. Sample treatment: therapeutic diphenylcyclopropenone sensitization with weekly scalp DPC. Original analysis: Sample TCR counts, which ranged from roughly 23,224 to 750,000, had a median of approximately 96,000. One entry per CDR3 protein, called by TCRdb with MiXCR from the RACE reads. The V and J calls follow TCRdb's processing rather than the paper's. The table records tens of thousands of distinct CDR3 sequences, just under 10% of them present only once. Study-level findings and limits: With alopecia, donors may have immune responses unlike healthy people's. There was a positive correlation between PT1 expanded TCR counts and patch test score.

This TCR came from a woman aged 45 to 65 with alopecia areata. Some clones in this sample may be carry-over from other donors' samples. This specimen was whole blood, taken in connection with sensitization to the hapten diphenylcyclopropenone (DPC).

CDR3 protein: CASSLEQGANEKLFF. The CDR3 DNA is TGTGCCAGCAGCTTAGAACAGGGGGCAAATGAAAAACTGTTTTTT. The rearrangement uses TRBV7-9 and TRBJ1-4; 9 bases map to TRBD1. This CDR3 has 15 residues. The V gene's germline CDR1 is SEHNR and CDR2 FQNEAQ (reference sequence). V lost 1 base, J lost 5 bases, and 2 bases stayed unmatched.